This T cell receptor beta chain was captured by sequencing in a study of sequential checkpoint blockade in melanoma (dated by TCRdb to the late 2010s). Context from the whole study: Patients were assigned by 1:1 randomization to either first-line nivolumab followed by ipilimumab (arm A) or ipilimumab followed by nivolumab (arm B). Maintenance nivolumab came after both trial sequences. General findings and caveats noted by the study authors: Validation of the response-prediction model combining TCR metrics and mutation burden is needed in larger, independent patient cohorts.

The immunoSEQ Assay was used to immunosequence TCRbeta CDR3 regions from genomic DNA. Prior to high-throughput sequencing, genomic DNA was amplified by bias-controlled multiplex PCR. The study's own analysis went as follows. To quantify the absolute abundance of each unique TCRbeta CDR3 region, the sequences were collapsed and filtered. Clonality, defined as 1 minus Pielou's evenness, was calculated using productive rearrangements only. A previously published method was used to identify clones whose frequencies were significantly greater in on-treatment samples than in baseline samples. Sourced from immuneACCESS, this table was stored by TCRdb with only in-frame sequences that have V and J called. A share of the clones is absent; for the studies checked, an unresolved V gene accounts for under half, and the remainder has no known explanation. V, J and clone size reflect that table, while D and trimming were determined from the DNA. Here the sample has roughly 29,000 clones; approximately 86% occur a single time. The ten largest clonotypes hold roughly a sixth of the sample.

The treatment or condition label on this specimen signifies: randomized to nivolumab then ipilimumab (arm A) or the reverse (arm B). None of the trial patients had been given prior DNA-damaging chemotherapy. A FACS Aria II flow cytometer was used to sort live CD3+CD8+ cells that were negative for CD19 and CD56 from thawed PBMCs. Samples came from patients with melanoma in CheckMate 064, a randomized, open-label phase II trial of sequential checkpoint blockade. Peripheral blood mononuclear cells were collected by leukapheresis, purified with Ficoll-Paque, and frozen in human serum with approximately 9.9% DMSO. Right after sorting, the blood CD3+CD8+ cells were verified to be >95% pure, and DNA extraction followed. Its CDR3 holds 14 amino acids, cysteine through phenylalanine. Solely the CDR3 DNA is kept, with 42 bases framed from the first base. V is shortened by 1 base, J by 0 bases, and the region joining them spans 6 bases. Per the germline V gene, MNHNS is the CDR1 and SASEGT is the CDR2.

Note on this clone: Its antigen target is currently unknown. It has no much larger one-base neighbor in the sample; base qualities were not kept.

The sample in question was CD8+ T cells sorted from blood (inferred from file names), obtained from a patient given nivolumab and ipilimumab in sequence. The sequence was collected from a human donor with melanoma. The sequence is built from TRBV6-1 and TRBJ1-1; the D gene is not confidently resolved. The nucleotides are TGTGCCAGCAGTGAAGACAGCTTGAACACTGAAGCTTTCTTT. Its protein reads: CASSEDSLNTEAFF.